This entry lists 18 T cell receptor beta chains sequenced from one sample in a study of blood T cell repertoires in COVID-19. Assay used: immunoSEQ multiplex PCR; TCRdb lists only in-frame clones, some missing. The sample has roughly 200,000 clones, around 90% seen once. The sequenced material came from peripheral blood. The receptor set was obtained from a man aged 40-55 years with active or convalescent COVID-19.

Here the CDR3 reads CASSLVDRGGEQYF. The CDR3 bases are TGCGCCAGCAGCTTGGTAGACAGGGGCGGCGAGCAGTACTTC. This chain uses TRBV5-1 with TRBJ2-7, with 8 bases lining up with TRBD1. With 0 bases clipped from V and 6 bases from J, the junction kept 5 bases outside the gene matches. Germline CDR1 is SGHRS and CDR2 is YFSETQ. There are 14 residues in the CDR3. The variable domain in full, completed from reference TRBV5-1 and TRBJ2-7, reads KAGVTQTPRYLIKTRGQQVTLSCSPISGHRSVSWYQQTPGQGLQFLFEYFSETQRNKGNFPGRFSGRQFSNSRSEMNVSTLELGDSALYLCASSLVDRGGEQYFGPGTRLTVT.

The CDR3 bases are TGTGCCAGCAGTACCACATCCAGGGGCCAGAACACCGGGGAGCTGTTTTTT. Translation: CASSTTSRGQNTGELFF. The genes are TRBV6-2 or TRBV6-3 and TRBJ2-2, with TRBD1 as a possible D gene (6 bases). Germline V lookup: CDR1 MNHEY, CDR2 SVGEGT. The CDR3 totals 17 residues. V was trimmed by 5 bases and J by 1 base, leaving 17 bases between them.

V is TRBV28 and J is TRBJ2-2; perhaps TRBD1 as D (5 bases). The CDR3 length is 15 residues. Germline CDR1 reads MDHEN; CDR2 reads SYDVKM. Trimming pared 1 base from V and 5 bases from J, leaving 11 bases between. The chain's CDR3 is CASSLYQGITGELFF. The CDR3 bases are TGTGCCAGCAGTTTATATCAGGGTATAACCGGGGAGCTGTTTTTT.

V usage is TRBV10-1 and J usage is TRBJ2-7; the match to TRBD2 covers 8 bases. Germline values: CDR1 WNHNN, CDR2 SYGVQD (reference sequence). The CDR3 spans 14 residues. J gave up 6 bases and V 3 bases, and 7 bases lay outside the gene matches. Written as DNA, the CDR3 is TGCGCCAGCAGTGACGGGACTAGTTGTTGCGAGCAGTACTTC. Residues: CASSDGTSCCEQYF.

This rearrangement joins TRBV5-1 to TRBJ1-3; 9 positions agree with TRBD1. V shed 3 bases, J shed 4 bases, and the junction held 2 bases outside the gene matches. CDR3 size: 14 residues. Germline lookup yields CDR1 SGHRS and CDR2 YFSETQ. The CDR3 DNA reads TGCGCCAGCAGCTATGGACAGGGGGGAAACACCATATATTTT. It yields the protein CASSYGQGGNTIYF. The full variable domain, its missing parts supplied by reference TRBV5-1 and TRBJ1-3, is KAGVTQTPRYLIKTRGQQVTLSCSPISGHRSVSWYQQTPGQGLQFLFEYFSETQRNKGNFPGRFSGRQFSNSRSEMNVSTLELGDSALYLCASSYGQGGNTIYFGEGSWLTVV.

CDR3 coding DNA: TGTGCCATCAGTACCACCTCTCCGGCGGGTGGCTACACCTTC. It specifies CAISTTSPAGGYTF. The chain carries TRBV10-3 and TRBJ1-2; D is ambiguous. The germline gives CDR1 ENHRY, CDR2 SYGVKD. Trimming took 5 bases from V and 7 from J, leaving 17 bases between them. The CDR3 runs 14 residues.

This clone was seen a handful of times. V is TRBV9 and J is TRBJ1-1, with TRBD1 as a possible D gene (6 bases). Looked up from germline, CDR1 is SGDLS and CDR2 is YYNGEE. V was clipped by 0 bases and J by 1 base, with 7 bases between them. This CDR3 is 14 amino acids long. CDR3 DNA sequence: TGTGCCAGCAGCGTAGCAGGGGAGAACACTGAAGCTTTCTTT. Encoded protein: CASSVAGENTEAFF.

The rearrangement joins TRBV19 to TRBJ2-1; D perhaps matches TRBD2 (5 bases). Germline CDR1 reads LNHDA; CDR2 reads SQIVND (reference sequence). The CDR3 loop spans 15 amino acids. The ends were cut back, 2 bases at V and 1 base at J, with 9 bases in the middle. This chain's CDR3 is CASSIRGPSYNEQFF. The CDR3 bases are TGTGCCAGTAGTATACGCGGGCCATCCTACAATGAGCAGTTCTTC.

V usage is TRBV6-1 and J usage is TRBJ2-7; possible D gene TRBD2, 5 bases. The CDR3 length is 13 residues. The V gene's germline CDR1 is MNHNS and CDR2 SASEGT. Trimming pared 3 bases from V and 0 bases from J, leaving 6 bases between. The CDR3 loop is CASSEAGSYEQYF. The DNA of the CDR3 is TGTGCCAGCAGTGAGGCGGGCTCCTACGAGCAGTACTTC.

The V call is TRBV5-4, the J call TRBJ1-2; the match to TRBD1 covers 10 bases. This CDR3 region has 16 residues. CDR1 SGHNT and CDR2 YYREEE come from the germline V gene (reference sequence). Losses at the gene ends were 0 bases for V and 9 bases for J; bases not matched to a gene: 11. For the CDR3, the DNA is TGTGCCAGCAGCTTGGCCTCGACAGGGACAGGGGTGCGCTACACCTTC. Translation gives CASSLASTGTGVRYTF.

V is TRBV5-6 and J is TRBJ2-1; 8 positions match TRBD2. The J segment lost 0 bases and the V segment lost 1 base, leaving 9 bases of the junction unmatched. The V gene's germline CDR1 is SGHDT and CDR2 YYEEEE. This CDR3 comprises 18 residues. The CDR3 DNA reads TGTGCCAGCAGCTTGAAACTAGCGGAACATTCCTCCTACAATGAGCAGTTCTTC. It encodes CASSLKLAEHSSYNEQFF.

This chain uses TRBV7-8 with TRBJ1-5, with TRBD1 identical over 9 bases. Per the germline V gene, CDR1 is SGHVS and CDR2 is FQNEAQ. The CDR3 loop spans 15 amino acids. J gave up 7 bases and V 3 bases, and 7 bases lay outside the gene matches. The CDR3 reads CASSFFNRGRQPQHF. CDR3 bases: TGTGCCAGCAGCTTTTTCAACAGGGGGCGACAGCCCCAGCATTTT. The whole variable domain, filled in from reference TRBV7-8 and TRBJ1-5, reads GAGVSQSPRYKVAKRGQDVALRCDPISGHVSLFWYQQALGQGPEFLTYFQNEAQLDKSGLPSDRFFAERPEGSVSTLKIQRTQQEDSAVYLCASSFFNRGRQPQHFGDGTRLSIL.

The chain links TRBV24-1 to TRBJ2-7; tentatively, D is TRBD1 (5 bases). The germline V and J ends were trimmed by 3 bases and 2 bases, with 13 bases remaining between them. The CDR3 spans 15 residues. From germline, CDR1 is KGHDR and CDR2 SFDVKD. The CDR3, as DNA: TGTGCCACCAGTGATGCGCGAGGACAAGCCTACGAGCAGTACTTC. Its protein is CATSDARGQAYEQYF.

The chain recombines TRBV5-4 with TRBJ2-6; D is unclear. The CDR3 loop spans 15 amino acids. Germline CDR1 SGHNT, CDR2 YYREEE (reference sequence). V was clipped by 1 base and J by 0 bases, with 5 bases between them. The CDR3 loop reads CASSLRFSGANVLTF. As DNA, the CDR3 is TGTGCCAGCAGCTTGCGTTTCTCTGGGGCCAACGTCCTGACTTTC.

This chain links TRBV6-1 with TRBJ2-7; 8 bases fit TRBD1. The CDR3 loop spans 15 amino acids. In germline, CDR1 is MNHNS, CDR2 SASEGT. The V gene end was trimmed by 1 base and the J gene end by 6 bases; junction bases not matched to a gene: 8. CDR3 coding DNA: TGTGCCAGCAGTGAAGGGGGACAGGATGGAAGCGAGCAGTACTTC. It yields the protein CASSEGGQDGSEQYF.

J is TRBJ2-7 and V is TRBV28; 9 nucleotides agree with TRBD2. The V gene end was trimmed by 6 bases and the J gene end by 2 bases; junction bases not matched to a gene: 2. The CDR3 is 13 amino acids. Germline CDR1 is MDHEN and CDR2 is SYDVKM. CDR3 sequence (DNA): TGTGCCAGCAGCGCGGGGGGGCCCTACGAGCAGTACTTC. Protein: CASSAGGPYEQYF.

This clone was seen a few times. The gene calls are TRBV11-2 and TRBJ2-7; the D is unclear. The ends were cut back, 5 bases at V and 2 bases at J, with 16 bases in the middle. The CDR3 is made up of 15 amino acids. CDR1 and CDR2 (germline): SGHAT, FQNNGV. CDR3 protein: CASSPDGGLTYEQYF. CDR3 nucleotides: TGTGCCAGCAGCCCCGACGGCGGATTAACCTACGAGCAGTACTTC.

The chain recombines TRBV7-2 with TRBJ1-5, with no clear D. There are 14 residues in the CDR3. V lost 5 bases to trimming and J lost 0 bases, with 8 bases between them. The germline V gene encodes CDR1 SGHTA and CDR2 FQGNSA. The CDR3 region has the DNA TGTGCCAGCAGCCCTTTAGATAGCAATCAGCCCCAGCATTTT. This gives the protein CASSPLDSNQPQHF. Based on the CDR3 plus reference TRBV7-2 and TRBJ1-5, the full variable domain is GAGVSQSPSNKVTEKGKDVELRCDPISGHTALYWYRQSLGQGLEFLIYFQGNSAPDKSGLPSDRFSAERTGGSVSTLTIQRTQQEDSAVYLCASSPLDSNQPQHFGDGTRLSIL.